This TCR beta chain appears in the sequencing data of a study of PD-L1 blockade in urothelial cancer. The time point here: peripheral blood 6 weeks after treatment start. Germline V gene data show CDR1 as SGHRS and CDR2 as YFSETQ. V shed 0 bases, J shed 8 bases, and the junction held 4 bases outside the gene matches. This CDR3 is built from 14 residues. Regarding this clone: The target antigen is unknown.

The study's findings and limits: Better survival was predicted when blood TCR clonality before treatment fell below the median.

Clones were read by immunoSEQ multiplex PCR, and TCRdb kept only the in-frame ones, dropping some. The repertoire includes about 120,000 clones, roughly 91% of them detected once, and 1.5% to 2% sits in the top ten. The J gene is TRBJ2-4, the V gene TRBV5-1, with 8 bases that match TRBD2. Sequenced material: PBMCs, taken around atezolizumab (anti-PD-L1) treatment. The sequence came from a man aged 60-69 years with urothelial cancer. CDR3 region: CASSLDGLAYIQYF. CDR3 bases: TGCGCCAGCAGCTTGGATGGACTAGCTTACATTCAGTACTTC.